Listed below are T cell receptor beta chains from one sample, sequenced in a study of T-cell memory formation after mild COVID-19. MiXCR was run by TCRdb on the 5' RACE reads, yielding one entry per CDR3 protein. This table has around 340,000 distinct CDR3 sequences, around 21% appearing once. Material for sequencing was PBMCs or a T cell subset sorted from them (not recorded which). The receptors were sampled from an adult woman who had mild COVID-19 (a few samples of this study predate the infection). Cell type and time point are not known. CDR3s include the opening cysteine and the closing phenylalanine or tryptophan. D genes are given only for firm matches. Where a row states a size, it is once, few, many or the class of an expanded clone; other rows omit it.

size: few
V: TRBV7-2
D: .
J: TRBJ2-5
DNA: TGTGCCAGCAGCTTCGGGGGTGCACAGACCCAGTACTTC
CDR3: CASSFGGAQTQYF

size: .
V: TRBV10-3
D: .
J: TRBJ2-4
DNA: TGTGCCATCAGTGACCCTCAACCGAGGGACATTCAGTACTTC
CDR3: CAISDPQPRDIQYF

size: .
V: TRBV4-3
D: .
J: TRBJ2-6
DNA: TGCGCCAGCAGCCAAGATTTTTCATACAGGTCGGCCTCTGGGGCCAACGTCCTGACTTTC
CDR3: CASSQDFSYRSASGANVLTF

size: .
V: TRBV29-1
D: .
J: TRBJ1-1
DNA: TGCAGCGTCTACGGGCAGGGTAACACTGAAGCTTTCTTT
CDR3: CSVYGQGNTEAFF

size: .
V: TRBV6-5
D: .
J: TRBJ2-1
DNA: TGTGCCAGCAGTTACTCTTGGACTCTTCCGGCTCAGTTCTTC
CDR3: CASSYSWTLPAQFF

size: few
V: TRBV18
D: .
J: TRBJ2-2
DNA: TGTGCCAGCTCACCAAGTCTTGGCACCGGGGAGCTGTTTTTT
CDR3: CASSPSLGTGELFF

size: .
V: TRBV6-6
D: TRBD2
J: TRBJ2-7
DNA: TGTGCCAGCAGCATAGCGGGAGTGAGCTCCTACGAGCAGTACTTC
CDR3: CASSIAGVSSYEQYF

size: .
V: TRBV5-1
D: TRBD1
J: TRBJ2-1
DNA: TGCGCCAGCAGCTTGCAGGGACAGGGCGCCTACAATGAGCAGTTCTTC
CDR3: CASSLQGQGAYNEQFF

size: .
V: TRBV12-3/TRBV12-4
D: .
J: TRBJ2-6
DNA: TGTGCCAGCAGTTTTCTTGTAGCGTCTGGGGCCAACGTCCTGACTTTC
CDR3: CASSFLVASGANVLTF

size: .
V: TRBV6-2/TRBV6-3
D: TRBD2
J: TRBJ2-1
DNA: TGTGCCACCACCAGCGCTCCAACCCTAGCGGTCGCCTACAATGAGCAGTTCTTC
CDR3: CATTSAPTLAVAYNEQFF

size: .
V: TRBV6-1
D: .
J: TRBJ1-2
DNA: TGTGCCAGCAGCGGGCCCCACGACTATGGCTACACCTTC
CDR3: CASSGPHDYGYTF